A selection of T cell receptor beta chains follows, all from one sample in a study of cytomegalovirus exposure and HLA in healthy donors. Some clones are missing from TCRdb's copy, which holds only in-frame ones; the method was immunoSEQ multiplex PCR. The table has more than 90,000 clones, 60% to 85% seen once. The sequenced material came from PBMCs. These receptors were taken from a man in his forties or fifties in good health and CMV-seropositive. The CDR3 runs from the conserved cysteine through the conserved F or W. Fields, in order: CDR3 length, V gene, clone size, J gene, D gene, CDR3 protein, CDR3 DNA. D genes are given only for firm matches. Part of the rows lack a size; the others show once, few, many or a class for expanded clones.

>15|TRBV11-3|.|TRBJ2-3|TRBD1
CASTYRQGGTDTQYF
TGTGCCAGCACCTACAGACAGGGCGGCACAGATACGCAGTATTTT
>16|TRBV12-5|.|TRBJ2-3|TRBD1
CASGLGAGTGADTQYF
TGTGCTAGTGGTTTGGGTGCCGGGACAGGGGCAGATACGCAGTATTTT
>13|TRBV6-4|.|TRBJ2-1|TRBD1
CASSRDRYNEQFF
TGTGCCAGCAGTCGGGACAGATACAATGAGCAGTTCTTC
>15|TRBV11-2|.|TRBJ1-2|.
CASSLEAGGSYGYTF
TGTGCCAGCAGCTTAGAAGCGGGGGGGAGCTATGGCTACACCTTC
>16|TRBV4-1|.|TRBJ1-6|.
CASRYWSRADNSPLHF
TGCGCCAGCAGATACTGGTCCAGGGCGGATAATTCACCCCTCCACTTT
>14|TRBV6-5|.|TRBJ1-1|.
CASSLLTENTEAFF
TGTGCCAGCAGCCTCTTGACAGAGAACACTGAAGCTTTCTTT
>14|TRBV5-4|.|TRBJ2-7|.
CASSPAAEPYEQYF
TGTGCCAGCAGCCCGGCGGCGGAGCCCTACGAGCAGTACTTC
>14|TRBV5-1|few|TRBJ1-2|TRBD1
CASSSYRGLWGYTF
TGCGCCAGCAGCTCTTACAGGGGGCTATGGGGCTACACCTTC
>11|TRBV30|.|TRBJ2-1|.
CAWSNLNEQFF
TGTGCCTGGAGTAACCTAAATGAGCAGTTCTTC
>12|TRBV29-1|.|TRBJ2-1|.
CSASGQYNEQFF
TGCAGCGCCTCCGGACAGTACAATGAGCAGTTCTTC
>18|TRBV13|few|TRBJ1-1|.
CASSSYIYLGDSNTEAFF
TGTGCCAGCAGCTCATATATATACCTCGGGGACTCGAACACTGAAGCTTTCTTT
>15|TRBV27|.|TRBJ1-6|.
CASRPGDSYNSPLHF
TGTGCCAGCAGGCCCGGGGATTCCTATAATTCACCCCTCCACTTT
>14|TRBV5-1|.|TRBJ1-1|.
CASSLITGSTEAFF
TGCGCCAGCAGCTTAATTACAGGGAGCACTGAAGCTTTCTTT
>14|TRBV6-5|few|TRBJ1-6|TRBD1
CASRGTADNSPLHF
TGTGCCAGCCGGGGGACAGCCGATAATTCACCCCTCCACTTT
>15|TRBV4-1|.|TRBJ1-4|.
CAARGNPGLNEKLFF
TGCGCCGCCCGGGGGAATCCAGGGCTTAATGAAAAACTGTTTTTT
>15|TRBV5-1|once|TRBJ2-3|.
CASSPGLQGIDTQYF
TGCGCCAGCAGCCCGGGACTGCAGGGTATAGATACGCAGTATTTT
>19|TRBV28|.|TRBJ1-1|TRBD1
CASSSPWGQGVAGNTEAFF
TGTGCCAGCAGTTCCCCCTGGGGGCAGGGGGTGGCGGGGAACACTGAAGCTTTCTTT
>17|TRBV6-1|.|TRBJ1-1|TRBD1
CASSGTGGSQFATEAFF
TGTGCCAGCAGTGGTACAGGGGGTTCTCAGTTCGCAACTGAAGCTTTCTTT
>19|TRBV7-9|few|TRBJ2-7|TRBD2
CASSLPSGGTSGSSYEQYF
TGTGCCAGCAGCTTACCGTCAGGAGGCACTAGCGGGAGCTCCTACGAGCAGTACTTC
>16|TRBV7-5|few|TRBJ2-4|.
CARSSGQGAAKNIQYF
TGTGCCAGAAGCTCGGGACAGGGGGCTGCCAAAAACATTCAGTACTTC
>16|TRBV5-1|.|TRBJ2-1|.
CASSLVVGADYNEQFF
TGCGCCAGCAGCTTGGTGGTGGGGGCCGATTACAATGAGCAGTTCTTC
>10|TRBV28|.|TRBJ2-7|.
CASSAAEQYF
TGTGCCAGCAGCGCCGCCGAGCAGTACTTC
>15|TRBV5-3|.|TRBJ2-7|TRBD1
CARTLARDSSYEQYF
TGTGCCAGAACCCTGGCCCGGGACAGTAGCTACGAGCAGTACTTC
>15|TRBV6-6|few|TRBJ1-2|.
CASRGRDSSNYGYTF
TGTGCCAGCAGAGGTCGCGACAGCTCTAACTATGGCTACACCTTC
>14|TRBV5-6|.|TRBJ2-7|.
CASSLRALLNEQYF
TGTGCCAGCAGCTTACGAGCCCTCTTAAACGAGCAGTACTTC
>13|TRBV30|.|TRBJ2-1|TRBD1
CAWSPMTGNEQFF
TGTGCCTGGAGTCCAATGACAGGGAATGAGCAGTTCTTC
>13|TRBV6-5|.|TRBJ1-2|TRBD1
CASRIRQGNGYTF
TGTGCCAGCAGGATAAGACAGGGTAATGGCTACACCTTC
>15|TRBV11-2|few|TRBJ2-2|.
CASSPGTSFAGELFF
TGTGCCAGCAGCCCAGGAACGAGTTTCGCCGGGGAGCTGTTTTTT
>14|TRBV29-1|once|TRBJ2-1|TRBD2
CSAQGLAGVYEQFF
TGCAGCGCACAGGGACTAGCGGGAGTTTATGAGCAGTTCTTC
>13|TRBV19|.|TRBJ2-7|.
CASSSDISYEQYF
TGTGCCAGTAGTTCAGACATCTCCTACGAGCAGTACTTC
>14|TRBV7-2|.|TRBJ1-2|.
CASSRGWTNYGYTF
TGTGCCAGCAGCCGCGGGTGGACTAACTATGGCTACACCTTC
>14|TRBV7-8|.|TRBJ1-2|.
CASSSGGFSYGYTF
TGTGCCAGCAGCTCCGGAGGTTTTAGCTATGGCTACACCTTC
>14|TRBV29-1|.|TRBJ2-1|TRBD1
CSAKQGAVYNEQFF
TGCAGCGCTAAACAGGGGGCGGTCTACAATGAGCAGTTCTTC
>16|TRBV5-1|.|TRBJ1-4|.
CASSLGAQGLGEKLFF
TGCGCCAGCAGCTTGGGGGCCCAGGGATTGGGCGAAAAACTGTTTTTT
>20|TRBV27|.|TRBJ2-4|TRBD1
CASSPRDRVLGPSAKNIQYF
TGTGCCAGCAGCCCCAGGGACAGGGTGTTAGGGCCCTCGGCCAAAAACATTCAGTACTTC
>16|TRBV28|few|TRBJ2-3|TRBD2
CASSTPSGGAIDTQYF
TGTGCCAGCAGTACCCCTAGCGGGGGGGCCATAGATACGCAGTATTTT
>15|TRBV27|.|TRBJ2-7|.
CASSRSAGRTYEQYF
TGTGCCAGCAGTCGGTCGGCGGGGAGGACCTACGAGCAGTACTTC
>16|TRBV7-2|.|TRBJ2-7|TRBD2
CASSPASGSISREQYF
TGTGCCAGCAGCCCGGCTAGCGGGAGTATTTCCCGCGAGCAGTACTTC
>15|TRBV7-2|.|TRBJ2-7|TRBD2
CASSERSGRASEQYF
TGTGCCAGCAGCGAACGTAGCGGGAGGGCTTCGGAGCAGTACTTC
>15|TRBV7-9|.|TRBJ1-4|.
CASSPQGGGGEKLFF
TGTGCCAGCAGCCCCCAGGGAGGTGGCGGTGAAAAACTGTTTTTT
>14|TRBV7-9|.|TRBJ2-1|.
CASSLGVGGNEQFF
TGTGCCAGCAGCTTAGGGGTAGGGGGAAATGAGCAGTTCTTC
>13|TRBV29-1|few|TRBJ1-5|TRBD1
CSVGTDRNQPQHF
TGCAGCGTGGGGACAGACCGCAATCAGCCCCAGCATTTT
>16|TRBV6-5|.|TRBJ1-4|.
CASSYSFNSGFEKLFF
TGTGCCAGCAGTTACTCATTTAATAGCGGTTTTGAAAAACTGTTTTTT
>11|TRBV20-1|.|TRBJ1-1|.
CSAKQDTEAFF
TGCAGTGCTAAGCAAGACACTGAAGCTTTCTTT
>14|TRBV11-3|.|TRBJ2-1|.
CASSLEQSYNEQFF
TGTGCCAGCAGCTTAGAACAGTCCTACAATGAGCAGTTCTTC